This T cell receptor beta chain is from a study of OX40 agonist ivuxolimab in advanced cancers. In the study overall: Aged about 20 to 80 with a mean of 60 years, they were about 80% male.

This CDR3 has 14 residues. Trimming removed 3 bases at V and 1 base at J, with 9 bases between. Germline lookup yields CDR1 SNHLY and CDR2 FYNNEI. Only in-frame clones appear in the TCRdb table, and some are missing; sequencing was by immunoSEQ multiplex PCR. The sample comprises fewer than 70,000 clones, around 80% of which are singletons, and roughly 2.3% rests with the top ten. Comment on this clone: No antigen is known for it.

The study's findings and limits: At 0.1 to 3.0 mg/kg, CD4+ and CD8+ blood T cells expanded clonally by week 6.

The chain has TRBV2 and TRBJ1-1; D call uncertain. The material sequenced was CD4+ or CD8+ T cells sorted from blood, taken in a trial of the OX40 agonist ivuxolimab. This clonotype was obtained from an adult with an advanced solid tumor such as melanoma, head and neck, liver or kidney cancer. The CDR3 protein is CASSDQGRNTEAFF. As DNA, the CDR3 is TGTGCCAGCAGTGATCAAGGTCGGAACACTGAAGCTTTCTTT.